A selection of T cell receptor beta chains follows, all from one sample in a study of metastatic and nonmetastatic thyroid tumors. TCRdb reprocessed the PCR reads via MiXCR. The profile covers approximately 39,000 clones, with less than 25% appearing a single time and 15% taken by the ten largest. Sequencing used blood. All receptors come from a female donor with papillary thyroid cancer or a benign thyroid nodule (not recorded which). Some clones in this sample may be carry-over from other donors' samples. CDR3s include the opening cysteine and the closing phenylalanine or tryptophan. The order of the fields is D gene, CDR3 length, clone size, J gene, V gene, CDR3 DNA, CDR3 protein. A D gene is named only where the DNA matches it firmly. Only part of the rows carry a size: once, few, many, or a class if the clone is expanded.

- | 15 | - | TRBJ1-2 | TRBV20-1 | TGCAGTGCTAGAACGGAGACAGCGCGAAACTATGGCTACACCTTC | CSARTETARNYGYTF
- | 13 | many | TRBJ1-1 | TRBV4-1 | TGCGCCAGCAGCCAAGAGGACGGGGCGGAAGCTTTCTTT | CASSQEDGAEAFF
- | 15 | many | TRBJ1-5 | TRBV2 | TGTGCCAGCAACCAGGGGCAAACTTCCAATCAGCCCCAGCATTTT | CASNQGQTSNQPQHF
TRBD1 | 17 | once | TRBJ1-4 | TRBV4-2 | TGTGCCAGCATCCAATCCGGGACAGGGGCGCGGTGTGAAAAACTGTTTTTT | CASIQSGTGARCEKLFF
- | 13 | - | TRBJ2-1 | TRBV10-1 | TGCGCCAGCAGCCACTCCGAGTCGAATGAGCAGTTCTTC | CASSHSESNEQFF
- | 13 | many | TRBJ1-2 | TRBV4-1 | TGCGCCAGCAGCCCCGGCGGGGTGGATGGCTACACCTTC | CASSPGGVDGYTF
- | 11 | many | TRBJ2-5 | TRBV20-1 | TGCAGTGTAGGGGGACAAGAGACCCAGTACTTC | CSVGGQETQYF
- | 12 | few | TRBJ2-1 | TRBV10-3 | TGTGCCATCAGTGTCAGGGGGGGTGAGCAGTTCTTC | CAISVRGGEQFF
- | 14 | - | TRBJ1-1 | TRBV4-1 | TGCGCCAGCAGCCAAGATGGCAGGGTCACTGAAGCTTTCTTT | CASSQDGRVTEAFF
TRBD1 | 13 | many | TRBJ1-1 | TRBV20-1 | TGCAGTGCTTTAGACAGGGTGAGCACTGAAGCTTTCTTT | CSALDRVSTEAFF
- | 15 | many | TRBJ2-3 | TRBV19 | TGTGCCAGTAGTATCCTGGGTGCGTCGACAGATACGCAGTATTTT | CASSILGASTDTQYF
- | 14 | - | TRBJ1-5 | TRBV28 | TGTGCCAGCAGTTTATGGAACATCGGGCAGCCCCAGCATTTT | CASSLWNIGQPQHF
- | 13 | - | TRBJ2-7 | TRBV10-1 | TGCGCCACCTCGGAAGTTGGGGTACGCGAGCAGTACTTC | CATSEVGVREQYF